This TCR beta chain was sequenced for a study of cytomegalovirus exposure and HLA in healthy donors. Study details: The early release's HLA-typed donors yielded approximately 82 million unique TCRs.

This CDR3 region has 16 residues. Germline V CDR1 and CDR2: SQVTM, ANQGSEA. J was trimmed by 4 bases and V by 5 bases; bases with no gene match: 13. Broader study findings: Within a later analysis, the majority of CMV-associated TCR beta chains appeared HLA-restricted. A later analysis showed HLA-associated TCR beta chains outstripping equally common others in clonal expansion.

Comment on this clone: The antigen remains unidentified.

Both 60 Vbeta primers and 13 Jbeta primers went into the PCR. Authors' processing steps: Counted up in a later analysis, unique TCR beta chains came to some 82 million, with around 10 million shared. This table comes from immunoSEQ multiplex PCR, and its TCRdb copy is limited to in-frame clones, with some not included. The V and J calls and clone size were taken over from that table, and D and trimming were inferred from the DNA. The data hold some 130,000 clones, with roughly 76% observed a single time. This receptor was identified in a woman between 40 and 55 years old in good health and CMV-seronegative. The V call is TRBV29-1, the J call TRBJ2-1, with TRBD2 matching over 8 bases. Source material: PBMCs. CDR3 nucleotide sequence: TGCAGCGTTCCCGGGGGGGAGGGGGGAGATTACAATGAGCAGTTCTTC. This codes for CSVPGGEGGDYNEQFF.